This T cell receptor beta chain was retrieved from a study of T cell changes during pregnancy in multiple sclerosis (dated by TCRdb to about 2019). Context from the whole study: The study looked at changes in the T cell repertoire across pregnancy in women with multiple sclerosis.

V is pared back by 6 bases and J by 2 bases, with 20 bases lying between the germline termini. The CDR3 holds 17 amino acids from the cysteine to the phenylalanine. The DNA shown is the 51-base CDR3, in frame from base 1. CDR1 SEHNR and CDR2 FQNEAQ were looked up in the germline V gene (reference sequence). This clone was seen once. The clone's antigen remains unknown. No clone much larger than this one lies a single base away; base qualities are absent. Libraries came from the immunoSEQ multiplex PCR assay. TCRdb mirrors the immuneACCESS table, restricted to in-frame sequences. Some clones are absent from its copies; in checked studies, under half trace to an unresolved V gene, and the reason for the others is unknown. The sample table records 35,000 to 50,000 clones; around 92% of these occur just once. The top ten hold under 2% of the sample.

Specimen: CD4+ T cells from peripheral blood mononuclear cells, collected after pregnancy. The chain joins TRBV7-9 to TRBJ2-1, and perhaps TRBD2 as D gene, on 7 matching bases. The TCR sequence derives from a female donor in good health, enrolled as a control in a pregnancy study. The encoded CDR3 is CASRSGGPEGAYNEQFF. The nucleotide sequence reads as follows: TGTGCCAGCAGGTCCGGGGGGCCGGAGGGTGCCTACAATGAGCAGTTCTTC.